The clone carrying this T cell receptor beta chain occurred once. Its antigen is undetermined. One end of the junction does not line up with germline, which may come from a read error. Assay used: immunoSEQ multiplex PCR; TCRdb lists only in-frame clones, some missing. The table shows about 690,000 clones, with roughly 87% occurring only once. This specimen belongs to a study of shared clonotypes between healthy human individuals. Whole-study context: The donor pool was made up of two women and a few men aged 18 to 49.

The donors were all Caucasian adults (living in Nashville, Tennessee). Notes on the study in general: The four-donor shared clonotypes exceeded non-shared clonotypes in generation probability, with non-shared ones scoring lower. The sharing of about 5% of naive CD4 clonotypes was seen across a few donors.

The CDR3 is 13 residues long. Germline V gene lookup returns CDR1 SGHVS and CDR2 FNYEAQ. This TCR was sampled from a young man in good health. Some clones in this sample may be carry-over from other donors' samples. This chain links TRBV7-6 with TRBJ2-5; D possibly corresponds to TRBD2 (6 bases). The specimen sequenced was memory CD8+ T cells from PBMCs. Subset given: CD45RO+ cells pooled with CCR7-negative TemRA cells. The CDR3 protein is CASSSRALEGKHF. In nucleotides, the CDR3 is TGTGCCAGCAGCTCCCGCGCACTGGAGGGAAAGCACTTC.